These T cell receptor beta chains were read from a single sample in a study of cytomegalovirus exposure and HLA in healthy donors. The data were produced by immunoSEQ multiplex PCR, yet TCRdb's version contains in-frame clones alone and is incomplete. The profile shows over 150,000 clones, about 70% of them singletons. The specimen sequenced was PBMCs. Source of these receptors: a woman aged 18-29 years in good health and CMV-seropositive. The CDR3 runs from the conserved cysteine through the conserved F or W. A D gene is named only where the DNA matches it firmly. Clone size is shown for a subset of rows, as once, few, many or a class of expanded clone.

TRBJ2-3 . TRBD2 TRBV5-8 TGTGCCAGCAACCGGATTGGGAGCGGGAGTTCCGCAGATACGCAGTATTTT CASNRIGSGSSADTQYF
TRBJ2-3 . TRBD2 TRBV18 TGTGCCAGCTCCCGACTGTCGCTAGGGACTAGCGGGGGTACAGATACGCAGTATTTT CASSRLSLGTSGGTDTQYF
TRBJ1-4 few . TRBV20-1 TGCAGTGCCAGAAGGGGTGAAAAACTGTTTTTT CSARRGEKLFF
TRBJ2-7 . . TRBV6-4 TGTGCCAGGGGAGGAGGCCCCTACGAGCAGTACTTC CARGGGPYEQYF
TRBJ1-1 . . TRBV28 TGTGCCAGCAGTTTGAGGCCCCCCCGGACACCGGAAGCTTTCTTT CASSLRPPRTPEAFF
TRBJ1-2 few TRBD1 TRBV6-1 TGTGCCAGCAGTGAACAGGGGGCTCTTCACTATGGCTACACCTTC CASSEQGALHYGYTF
TRBJ1-6 . TRBD1 TRBV7-8 TGTGCCAGCAGCTTGCGAGGGACAGGGATACCGCGGAATTCACCCCTCCACTTT CASSLRGTGIPRNSPLHF
TRBJ2-3 . . TRBV6-5 TGTGCCAGCAGTCCCTTAATAAGCGCATCAGATACGCAGTATTTT CASSPLISASDTQYF
TRBJ1-2 once . TRBV18 TGTGCCAGCTCGAAAGGCGAGGGAGGAGGCTATGGCTACACCTTC CASSKGEGGGYGYTF
TRBJ2-2 . TRBD1 TRBV7-6 TGTGCCAGCAGCTCCTACAGGGGGCGGGGCACCGGGGAGCTGTTTTTT CASSSYRGRGTGELFF
TRBJ2-2 . . TRBV23-1 TGCGCCAGCAGTCAATCGCGGTGGCGGAGGGCAGTGACCGGGGAGCTGTTTTTT CASSQSRWRRAVTGELFF
TRBJ2-7 . . TRBV5-1 TGCGCCAGCAGCTTCCGGCAGGGGGGCCCCTACGAGCAGTACTTC CASSFRQGGPYEQYF
TRBJ2-2 once TRBD2 TRBV7-2 TGTGCCAGCAGCTTAGGACTAGCGGGGGGTCTGTCCGGGGAGCTGTTTTTT CASSLGLAGGLSGELFF
TRBJ1-1 few TRBD1 TRBV7-3 TGTGCCAGCAGCCTAGACAGGGGCACTGAAGCTTTCTTT CASSLDRGTEAFF
TRBJ2-5 . . TRBV6-6 TGTGCCAGCAGTTATCCTAAAGAGACCCAGTACTTC CASSYPKETQYF
TRBJ1-5 . TRBD1 TRBV19 TGTGCCAGTATCGGGCAGGGGGTTTATAGCAATCAGCCCCAGCATTTT CASIGQGVYSNQPQHF
TRBJ2-5 . . TRBV18 TGTGCCAGCTCACCGGGCGGGCTACAAGAGACCCAGTACTTC CASSPGGLQETQYF
TRBJ2-5 . . TRBV19 TGTGCCAGCGCGGCGGAAGAGACCCAGTACTTC CASAAEETQYF
TRBJ2-7 . TRBD2 TRBV2 TGTGCCAGCAGGTCCCTGGAGCGGGATTCTGAAACCTTC CASRSLERDSETF
TRBJ2-1 . TRBD1 TRBV28 TGTGCCAGCATCGGACAGGGGAGGGGTGAGCAGTTCTTC CASIGQGRGEQFF
TRBJ1-1 . . TRBV6-5 TGTGCCAGCAGGAACGAAGTGAGGAACACTGAAGCTTTCTTT CASRNEVRNTEAFF
TRBJ1-6 . . TRBV5-1 TGCGCCAGCAGCTTGGTTCCGACGGGGGGATCACCCCTCCACTTT CASSLVPTGGSPLHF
TRBJ2-3 . TRBD2 TRBV7-2 TGTGCCAGCAGCTCCTATAGCGGGTGGGGTACAGATACGCAGTATTTT CASSSYSGWGTDTQYF
TRBJ2-1 few . TRBV21-1 TGTGCCAGCTCCCCGGGTGACTCCTACAATGAGCAGTTCTTC CASSPGDSYNEQFF
TRBJ2-7 . . TRBV19 TGTGCCAGTAGTTCAGGGTTTCCTCAGGACGAGCAGTACTTC CASSSGFPQDEQYF
TRBJ2-2 . TRBD1 TRBV6-1 TGTGCCAGCGGGGACAGCGCCAACACCGGGGAGCTGTTTTTT CASGDSANTGELFF
TRBJ2-7 . TRBD1 TRBV7-9 TGTGCCAGCAGCCTAACAGGGGGTTCCTACGAGCAGTACTTC CASSLTGGSYEQYF
TRBJ1-5 few . TRBV30 TGTGCCTGGAGCGAGGGGGGGTTCAATCAGCCCCAGCATTTT CAWSEGGFNQPQHF
TRBJ2-7 once TRBD1 TRBV28 TGTGCCAGCACCGGGGACAGGGGGCGCGGTTCCTTC CASTGDRGRGSF
TRBJ1-2 . . TRBV30 TGTGCCTGGACCAGCGGAAACTATGGCTACACCTTC CAWTSGNYGYTF
TRBJ1-6 once . TRBV2 TGTGCCAGCAGGAAGGATCTCGAGAGGATATATAATTCACCCCTCCACTTT CASRKDLERIYNSPLHF
TRBJ2-7 few . TRBV5-1 TGCGCCAGCAGCTTAACAGACTCCTACGAGCAGTACTTC CASSLTDSYEQYF
TRBJ1-1 . . TRBV15 TGTGCCACCAGCAGAGATCGCGAGGGAATGGTAGCTTTCTTT CATSRDREGMVAFF
TRBJ1-2 . TRBD1 TRBV9 TGTGCCAGCAGTACCACAGGGGCCCGGGACTATGGCTACACCTTC CASSTTGARDYGYTF
TRBJ2-5 . TRBD2 TRBV25-1 TGTGCCAGCAGGTCCCGGACTAGCGGGAGGGGAGAGACCCAGTACTTC CASRSRTSGRGETQYF
TRBJ2-5 few TRBD2 TRBV27 TGTGCCAGCAGTTTATTGGCGGGAGGAGAGAAGACCCAGTACTTC CASSLLAGGEKTQYF
TRBJ2-7 . . TRBV4-3 TGCGCCAGCAGCCAAGGGACAGCGGGGCAAGGATCCTACGAGCAGTACTTC CASSQGTAGQGSYEQYF
TRBJ1-2 . TRBD1 TRBV6-1 TGTGCCAGCAGAGGAGACAGGGAACCTGGCTACACCTTC CASRGDREPGYTF
TRBJ1-5 . . TRBV2 TGTGCCAGCAGTGAGCACAGGGTAAATCAGCCCCAGCATTTT CASSEHRVNQPQHF
TRBJ1-1 . . TRBV19 TGTGCCAGTCTGGGGCTTAACACTGAAGCTTTCTTT CASLGLNTEAFF
TRBJ2-2 once . TRBV7-3 TGTGCCAGCAGCTTAATCCCTACCGGGGAGCTGTTTTTT CASSLIPTGELFF
TRBJ1-5 . TRBD1 TRBV27 TGTGCCAGCAGTTTATCGGACAGGGATCAGCCCCAGCATTTT CASSLSDRDQPQHF
TRBJ2-1 . . TRBV5-4 TGTGCCAGCAGCTTGGAGGGAGGTGAGCAGTTCTTC CASSLEGGEQFF
TRBJ2-4 . TRBD2 TRBV5-6 TGTGCCAGCAGCTTGCGAGTGGGACTAGCCCCCATTCAGTACTTC CASSLRVGLAPIQYF
TRBJ2-7 . TRBD2 TRBV28 TGTGCCAGCAGTTGGGCTCGCGGGAGTTTCTACGAGCAGTACTTC CASSWARGSFYEQYF
TRBJ1-3 . . TRBV9 TGTGCCAGCAGCGGGACAGTTGGAAACACCATATATTTT CASSGTVGNTIYF
TRBJ2-7 . . TRBV19 TGTGCCAGTAGTATACCCGGCGCCGAGGGAGAGCAGTACTTC CASSIPGAEGEQYF
TRBJ1-1 . . TRBV6-5 TGTGCCAGCAGTTACTCGAAGGGGATGAACACTGAAGCTTTCTTT CASSYSKGMNTEAFF
TRBJ2-7 once TRBD2 TRBV18 TGTGCCAGCTCACCACTGACTAGCGGCTCCTACGAGCAGTACTTC CASSPLTSGSYEQYF
TRBJ2-5 . TRBD2 TRBV27 TGTGCCAGCAGTCCCTTCCTAACTAGCGGGATTCAAGAGACCCAGTACTTC CASSPFLTSGIQETQYF
TRBJ1-5 . . TRBV6-1 TGTGCCAGCAGTGAATTGGGCCCTTTCGGCAATCAGCCCCAGCATTTT CASSELGPFGNQPQHF
TRBJ2-7 . . TRBV5-6 TGTGCCAGCAGCTTGTCTCTAGAGGCCTACGAGCAGTACTTC CASSLSLEAYEQYF
TRBJ2-5 . . TRBV6-5 TGTGCCAGCAGTTACGGGCTAAGCCAAGAGACCCAGTACTTC CASSYGLSQETQYF